Below are 21 T cell receptor beta chains sequenced from a single sample in a study of PD-L1 blockade in urothelial cancer. This table comes from immunoSEQ multiplex PCR, and its TCRdb copy is limited to in-frame clones, with some not included. The repertoire holds approximately 110,000 clones, with approximately 89% as singletons. Stated time point: peripheral blood 6 weeks after treatment start. Material: PBMCs, obtained around atezolizumab (anti-PD-L1) treatment. These receptors all come from a man aged 55 to 70 with urothelial cancer.

The chain uses TRBV7-3 and TRBJ1-1; 7 nucleotides agree with TRBD1. There are 15 residues in the CDR3. With 5 bases clipped from V and 0 bases from J, the junction kept 6 bases outside the gene matches. Germline CDR1 and CDR2: SGHTA and FQGTGA. CDR3 in amino acids: CASSPLGQLNTEAFF. The DNA of the CDR3 is TGTGCCAGCAGCCCCTTGGGACAGCTGAACACTGAAGCTTTCTTT.

The chain couples TRBV7-2 to TRBJ2-7; D perhaps matches TRBD1 (6 bases). CDR3 length: 15 amino acids. V dropped 4 bases and J dropped 0 bases, with 13 bases sitting between them. The germline V gene has CDR1 SGHTA and CDR2 FQGNSA. CDR3 sequence reads: CASSSPGTYSYEQYF. For the CDR3, the DNA is TGTGCCAGCAGCTCCCCCGGGACATACTCCTACGAGCAGTACTTC.

The CDR3 is CASSNSGGATNEQFF. The CDR3 DNA reads as TGTGCCAGTAGTAATAGCGGGGGGGCTACCAATGAGCAGTTCTTC. V is TRBV19 and J is TRBJ2-1, with 11 bases fitting TRBD2. Germline-derived CDR1 and CDR2 are LNHDA and SQIVND (reference sequence). V was clipped by 4 bases and J by 6 bases; unmatched bases: 5. The CDR3 totals 15 residues.

The V and J genes are TRBV10-1 and TRBJ2-2; possible D gene TRBD1, 6 bases. This CDR3 region has 14 residues. Per germline, CDR1 WNHNN and CDR2 SYGVQD (reference sequence). V was pared by 8 bases and J by 4 bases, with 14 bases between. The CDR3 loop is CASGETGPTGELFF. The DNA for the CDR3 is TGCGCCAGCGGAGAGACAGGACCCACCGGGGAGCTGTTTTTT.

This clone came up once. The CDR3 protein is CATSIVLSTDTQYF. As DNA, the CDR3 is TGTGCCACCAGCATCGTCCTAAGCACAGATACGCAGTATTTT. This rearrangement joins TRBV15 to TRBJ2-3; D remains unclear. The germline CDR1 and CDR2 sequences are LNHNV and YYDKDF (reference sequence). V gave up 4 bases and J gave up 0 bases, with 8 bases separating them. CDR3 length: 14 residues.

This chain joins TRBV5-1 and TRBJ2-1, with a weak D call TRBD2 (6 bases). Germline V lookup: CDR1 SGHRS, CDR2 YFSETQ. V was trimmed by 0 bases and J by 9 bases, leaving 19 bases between them. The CDR3 is 16 amino acids. The CDR3 protein is CASSLGILGGEGEQFF. CDR3 nucleotides: TGCGCCAGCAGCTTGGGTATTTTGGGCGGGGAAGGTGAGCAGTTCTTC.

A single count supports this clone. This chain joins TRBV7-9 and TRBJ2-1; a weak D match, TRBD2 (5 bases). Trimming removed 1 base from V and 0 bases from J, with 19 bases in between. The CDR3 contains 19 residues. Germline CDR1 SEHNR, CDR2 FQNEAQ (reference sequence). The CDR3 loop reads CASSLGRGLYSRSYNEQFF. CDR3 DNA sequence: TGTGCCAGCAGCTTAGGAAGAGGACTCTACTCCCGCTCCTACAATGAGCAGTTCTTC.

The chain has TRBV6-6 and TRBJ1-4, with 8 bases fitting TRBD1. Germline-derived CDR1 and CDR2 are MNHNY and SVGAGI (reference sequence). There are 14 residues in the CDR3. The J segment lost 7 bases and the V segment lost 6 bases, leaving 7 bases of the junction unmatched. CDR3 sequence reads: CASSFGQGGEKLFF. Written as DNA, the CDR3 is TGTGCCAGCAGCTTCGGACAGGGCGGTGAAAAACTGTTTTTT.

The rearrangement uses TRBV9 and TRBJ2-3; D gene uncertain. Germline assignment: CDR1 SGDLS and CDR2 YYNGEE. This CDR3 region has 15 residues. Trimming removed 2 bases from V and 1 base from J, with 11 bases in between. The chain's CDR3 is CASSVSPLGTDTQYF. The CDR3 nucleotides read TGTGCCAGCAGCGTCAGTCCCCTTGGCACAGATACGCAGTATTTT.

This chain joins TRBV7-2 and TRBJ2-7; D is unclear. The length of the CDR3 is 11 residues. The germline gives CDR1 SGHTA, CDR2 FQGNSA. Trimming took off 3 bases at V and 3 bases at J, with 3 bases between the two ends. Here the CDR3 reads CASSFLYEQYF. The CDR3 DNA is TGTGCCAGCAGCTTCCTCTACGAGCAGTACTTC.

This clone showed up just a few times. The chain links TRBV19 to TRBJ2-5; D is possibly TRBD1 (5 bases). This CDR3 has 15 amino acids. Germline-derived CDR1 and CDR2 are LNHDA and SQIVND (reference sequence). The V gene lost 10 bases and the J gene lost 1 base, with 19 bases spanning the gap. The CDR3 coding sequence is TGTGCCACCCCTGGACAAGACGGGCCCCAAGAGACCCAGTACTTC. This encodes CATPGQDGPQETQYF.

Written as DNA, the CDR3 is TGTGCCAGCAGTCCCGTGGCCCTGACAGGGGCGGGCTATGGCTACACCTTC. Residues: CASSPVALTGAGYGYTF. The V and J genes are TRBV7-2 and TRBJ1-2; 8 nucleotides agree with TRBD1. Germline V gene lookup returns CDR1 SGHTA and CDR2 FQGNSA. J gave up 4 bases and V 6 bases, and 16 bases lay outside the gene matches. CDR3 length equals 17 residues.

The rearrangement joins TRBV25-1 to TRBJ1-5, with no clear D. The germline CDR1 and CDR2 sequences are MGHDK and SYGVNS. Trimming took off 1 base at V and 6 bases at J, with 16 bases between the two ends. This CDR3 region has 16 residues. CDR3 coding DNA: TGTGCCAGCAGTGAATCCACGGGATCGGCCGGTCAGCCCCAGCATTTT. Translating gives CASSESTGSAGQPQHF.

The chain recombines TRBV25-1 with TRBJ2-5; 9 bases map to TRBD2. The CDR3 extends over 16 amino acids. From germline, CDR1 is MGHDK and CDR2 SYGVNS. V gave up 3 bases and J gave up 3 bases; unmatched junction bases: 8. The CDR3 DNA reads as TGTGCCAGCAGTGATGACGCGGGAGGGCGAGAAGAGACCCAGTACTTC. This encodes CASSDDAGGREETQYF.

This clone has more than one count but fewer than ten. The chain couples TRBV6-1 to TRBJ2-5, with a possible D match to TRBD2 (6 bases). V lost 3 bases and J 4 bases, leaving 12 bases between the germline ends. The CDR3 covers 14 residues. Germline V gene sequence: CDR1 MNHNS, CDR2 SASEGT. The CDR3 is CASSDGGAPETQYF. CDR3 nucleotide sequence: TGTGCCAGCAGTGACGGAGGGGCCCCAGAGACCCAGTACTTC.

The rearrangement joins TRBV19 to TRBJ2-7; no clear D. The V end was cut by 3 bases, the J end by 1 base, with 10 bases between. Germline-derived CDR1 and CDR2 are LNHDA and SQIVND (reference sequence). CDR3 size: 14 residues. The CDR3 DNA follows: TGTGCCAGTAGTATTCTCGGGTTTTCCTACGAGCAGTACTTC. It encodes CASSILGFSYEQYF.

The rearrangement joins TRBV7-3 to TRBJ2-2, with a tentative D call TRBD2 (6 bases). Germline CDR1 SGHTA, CDR2 FQGTGA. The CDR3 sequence is 15 residues long. Trimming took 3 bases from V and 2 from J, leaving 10 bases between them. CDR3 in amino acids: CASSFGTLNTGELFF. In nucleotides, the CDR3 is TGTGCCAGCAGCTTTGGGACTCTAAACACCGGGGAGCTGTTTTTT.

This chain uses TRBV7-3 with TRBJ2-2; TRBD2 matches 13 bases. Germline V CDR1 and CDR2: SGHTA, FQGTGA. CDR3 length: 16 amino acids. J was trimmed by 5 bases and V by 5 bases; bases with no gene match: 5. In nucleotides, the CDR3 is TGTGCCAGCAGCACTAGCGGGGGGGCCGTAACCGGGGAGCTGTTTTTT. Amino acids: CASSTSGGAVTGELFF.

The rearrangement uses TRBV7-3 and TRBJ2-1, with a tentative D call TRBD2 (7 bases). V was clipped by 2 bases and J by 8 bases, with 19 bases between them. The CDR3 consists of 16 residues. Germline CDR1 is SGHTA and CDR2 is FQGTGA. The CDR3 spells CASSLASSAGAHEQFF. The CDR3 DNA follows: TGTGCCAGCAGCTTAGCTTCCTCGGCGGGGGCCCATGAGCAGTTCTTC.

The chain employs TRBV5-4 and TRBJ2-2; TRBD1 might be the D (6 bases). CDR1 is SGHNT, CDR2 YYREEE, per germline (reference sequence). CDR3 size: 15 residues. V was clipped by 0 bases and J by 7 bases, with 13 bases between them. The CDR3 region has the DNA TGTGCCAGCAGCTTGGCCGGGACATTCGGCGGGGAGCTGTTTTTT. Protein: CASSLAGTFGGELFF.

V is TRBV11-2 and J is TRBJ2-7, with 7 bases matching TRBD2. The length of the CDR3 is 16 residues. V shed 1 base, J shed 4 bases, and the junction held 10 bases outside the gene matches. The germline gives CDR1 SGHAT, CDR2 FQNNGV. The CDR3, as DNA: TGTGCCAGCAGCTTAGGGGGGGGGAGGAGCGGGTACGAGCAGTACTTC. It yields the protein CASSLGGGRSGYEQYF.